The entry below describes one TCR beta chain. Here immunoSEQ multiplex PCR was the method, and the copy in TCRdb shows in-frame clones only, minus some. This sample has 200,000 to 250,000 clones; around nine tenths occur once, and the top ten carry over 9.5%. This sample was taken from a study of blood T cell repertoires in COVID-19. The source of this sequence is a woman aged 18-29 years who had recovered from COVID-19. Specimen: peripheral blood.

CDR3 sequence: CASSYSSLQETQYF. The CDR3 DNA follows: TGTGCCAGCAGTTACTCGAGCCTACAAGAGACCCAGTACTTC. The chain joins TRBV6-5 to TRBJ2-5, with D unresolved. The CDR3 extends over 14 amino acids. V dropped 0 bases and J dropped 2 bases, with 7 bases sitting between them. Germline-derived CDR1 and CDR2 are MNHEY and SVGAGI.